This T cell receptor (beta chain) was identified in a study of CD8+CD57+ T cells in acquired aplastic anemia. Broader study findings: Simpson's diversity of CD8+ cells was not significantly different in patients compared with controls. Patients and controls had in common 25 to 35 CD8+ CDR3 sequences.

This clonotype was seen many times. Its antigen is not known. Those patients picked for sequencing had displayed CD8+CD57+ cell expansion on flow cytometry. Severe acquired aplastic anemia was diagnosed in all patients. In germline, CDR1 is SEHNR, CDR2 FQNEAQ (reference sequence). Trimming left V 10 bases short and J 0 bases short, with 10 bases between. The CDR3 consists of 12 residues. Genomic DNA templated the TCR beta VDJ and CDR3 profiling. TCRdb processed the reads anew with MiXCR; each CDR3 protein has one entry. The sample contains roughly 240,000 distinct CDR3 sequences, approximately 50% of which appear only once.

The receptor was isolated from a human donor with aplastic anemia. The rearrangement joins TRBV7-9 to TRBJ2-7, with D perhaps TRBD2 (6 bases). The sequenced sample was sorted CD4+, CD8+, or CD8+CD57+ T cells (not recorded which) from PBMCs. DNA of the CDR3: TGTGCCACCTCGGAGGGCTCCTACGAGCAGTACTTC. It yields the protein CATSEGSYEQYF.